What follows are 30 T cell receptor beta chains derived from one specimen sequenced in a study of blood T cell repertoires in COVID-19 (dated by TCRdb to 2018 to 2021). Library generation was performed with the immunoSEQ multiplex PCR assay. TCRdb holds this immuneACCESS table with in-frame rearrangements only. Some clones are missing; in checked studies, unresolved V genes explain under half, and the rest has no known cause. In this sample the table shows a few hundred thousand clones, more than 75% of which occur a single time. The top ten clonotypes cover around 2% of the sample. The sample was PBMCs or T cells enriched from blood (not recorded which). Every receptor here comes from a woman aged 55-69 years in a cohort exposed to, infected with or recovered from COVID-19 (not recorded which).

This CDR3 reads CASSRGLAGAEDTQYF. CDR3 in DNA: TGTGCCAGCTCACGGGGACTAGCGGGAGCGGAAGATACGCAGTATTTT. This chain connects TRBV18 to TRBJ2-3, with 14 bases lining up with TRBD2. With 4 bases clipped from V and 5 bases from J, the junction kept 5 bases outside the gene matches. CDR3 length: 16 residues. Germline CDR1 KGHSH, CDR2 LQKENI.

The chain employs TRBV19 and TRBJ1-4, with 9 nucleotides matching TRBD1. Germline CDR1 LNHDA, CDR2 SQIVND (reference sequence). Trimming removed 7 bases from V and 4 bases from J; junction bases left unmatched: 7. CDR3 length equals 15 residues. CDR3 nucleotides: TGTGCCAGTACCCCAGGACAGGGGATTAATGAAAAACTGTTTTTT. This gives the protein CASTPGQGINEKLFF.

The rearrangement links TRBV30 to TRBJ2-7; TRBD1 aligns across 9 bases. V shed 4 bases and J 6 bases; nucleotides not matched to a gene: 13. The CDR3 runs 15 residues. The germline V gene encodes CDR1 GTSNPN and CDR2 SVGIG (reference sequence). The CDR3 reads CAWNIGWGQGSEQYF. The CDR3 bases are TGTGCCTGGAATATTGGGTGGGGACAGGGTAGCGAGCAGTACTTC.

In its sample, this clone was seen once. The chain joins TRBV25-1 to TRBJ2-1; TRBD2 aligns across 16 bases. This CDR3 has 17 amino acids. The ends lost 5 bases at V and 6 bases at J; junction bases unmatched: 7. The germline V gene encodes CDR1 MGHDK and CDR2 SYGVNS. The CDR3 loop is CASSPTGTSGRVNEQFF. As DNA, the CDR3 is TGTGCCAGCAGTCCAACGGGGACTAGCGGGAGGGTCAATGAGCAGTTCTTC.

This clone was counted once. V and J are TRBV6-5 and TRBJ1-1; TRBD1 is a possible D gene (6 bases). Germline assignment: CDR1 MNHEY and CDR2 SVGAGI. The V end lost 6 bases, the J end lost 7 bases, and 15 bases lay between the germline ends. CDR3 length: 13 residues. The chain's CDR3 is CASSRRQALEAFF. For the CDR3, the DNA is TGTGCCAGCAGCCGTCGACAGGCCCTTGAAGCTTTCTTT.

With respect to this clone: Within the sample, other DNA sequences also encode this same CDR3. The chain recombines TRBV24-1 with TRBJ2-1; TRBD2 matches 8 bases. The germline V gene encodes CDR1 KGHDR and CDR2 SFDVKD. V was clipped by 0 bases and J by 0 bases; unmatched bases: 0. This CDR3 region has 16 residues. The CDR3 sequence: CATSDLSGSSYNEQFF. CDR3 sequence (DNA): TGTGCCACCAGTGATTTGAGCGGGAGCTCCTACAATGAGCAGTTCTTC.

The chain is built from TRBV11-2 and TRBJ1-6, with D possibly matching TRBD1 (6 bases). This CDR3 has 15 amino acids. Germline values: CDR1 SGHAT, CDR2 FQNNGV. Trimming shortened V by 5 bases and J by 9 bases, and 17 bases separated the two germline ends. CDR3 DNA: TGTGCCAGCAGCCGTGGGGGGGGGCTTGGTTCACCCCTCCACTTT. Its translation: CASSRGGGLGSPLHF.

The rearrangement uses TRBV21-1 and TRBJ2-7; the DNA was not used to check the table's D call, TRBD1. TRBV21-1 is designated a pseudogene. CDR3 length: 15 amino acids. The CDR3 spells CASSKFTGSLYEQYF. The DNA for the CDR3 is TGTGCCAGCAGCAAATTCACAGGGAGCTTGTACGAGCAGTACTTC.

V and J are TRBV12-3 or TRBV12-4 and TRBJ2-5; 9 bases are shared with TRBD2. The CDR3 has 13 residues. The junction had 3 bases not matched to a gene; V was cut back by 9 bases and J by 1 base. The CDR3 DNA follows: TGTGCCAGTGCGGGAGGGCCCCAAGAGACCCAGTACTTC. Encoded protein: CASAGGPQETQYF.

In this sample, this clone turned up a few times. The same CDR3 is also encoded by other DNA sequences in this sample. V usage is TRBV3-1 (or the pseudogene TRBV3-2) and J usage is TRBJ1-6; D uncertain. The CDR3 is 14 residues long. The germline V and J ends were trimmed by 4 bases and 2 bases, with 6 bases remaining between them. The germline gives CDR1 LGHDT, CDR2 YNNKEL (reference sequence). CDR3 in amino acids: CASSPPAYNSPLHF. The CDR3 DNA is TGTGCCAGCAGCCCTCCTGCCTATAATTCACCCCTCCACTTT.

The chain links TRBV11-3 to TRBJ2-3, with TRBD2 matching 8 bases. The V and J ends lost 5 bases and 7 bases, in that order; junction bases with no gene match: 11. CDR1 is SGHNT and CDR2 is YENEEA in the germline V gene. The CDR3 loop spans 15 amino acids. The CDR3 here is CASSRRAGDDYTQYF. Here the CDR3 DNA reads TGTGCCAGCAGCCGGAGAGCGGGGGACGACTATACGCAGTATTTT.

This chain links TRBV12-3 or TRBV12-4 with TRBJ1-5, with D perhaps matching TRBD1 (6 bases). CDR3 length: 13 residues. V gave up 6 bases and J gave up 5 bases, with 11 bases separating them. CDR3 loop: CASSLSGDQPQHF. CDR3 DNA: TGTGCCAGCAGCCTATCAGGGGATCAGCCCCAGCATTTT.

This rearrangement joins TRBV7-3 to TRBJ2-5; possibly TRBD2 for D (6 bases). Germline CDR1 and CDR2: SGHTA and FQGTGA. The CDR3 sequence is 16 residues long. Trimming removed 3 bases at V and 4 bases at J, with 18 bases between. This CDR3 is CASSLPPLGSGETQYF. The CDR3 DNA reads TGTGCCAGCAGCTTGCCCCCCCTCGGGAGCGGAGAGACCCAGTACTTC. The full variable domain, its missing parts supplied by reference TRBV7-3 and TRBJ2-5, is GAGVSQTPSNKVTEKGKYVELRCDPISGHTALYWYRQSLGQGPEFLIYFQGTGAADDSGLPNDRFFAVRPEGSVSTLKIQRTERGDSAVYLCASSLPPLGSGETQYFGPGTRLLVL.

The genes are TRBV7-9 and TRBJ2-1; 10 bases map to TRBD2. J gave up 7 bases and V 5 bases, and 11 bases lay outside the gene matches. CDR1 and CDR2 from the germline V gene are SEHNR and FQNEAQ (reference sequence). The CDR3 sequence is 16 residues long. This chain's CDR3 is CASSPAVAGGGNEQFF. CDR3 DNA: TGTGCCAGCAGCCCCGCCGTAGCGGGAGGCGGGAATGAGCAGTTCTTC. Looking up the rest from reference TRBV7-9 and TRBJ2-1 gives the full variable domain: DTGVSQNPRHKITKRGQNVTFRCDPISEHNRLYWYRQTLGQGPEFLTYFQNEAQLEKSRLLSDRFSAERPKGSFSTLEIQRTEQGDSAMYLCASSPAVAGGGNEQFFGPGTRLTVL.

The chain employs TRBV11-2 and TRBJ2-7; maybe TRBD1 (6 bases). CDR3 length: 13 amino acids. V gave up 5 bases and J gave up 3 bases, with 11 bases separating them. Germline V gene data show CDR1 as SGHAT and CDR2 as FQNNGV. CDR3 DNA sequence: TGTGCCAGCAGCGAGGACAGTTACTACGAGCAGTACTTC. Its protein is CASSEDSYYEQYF.

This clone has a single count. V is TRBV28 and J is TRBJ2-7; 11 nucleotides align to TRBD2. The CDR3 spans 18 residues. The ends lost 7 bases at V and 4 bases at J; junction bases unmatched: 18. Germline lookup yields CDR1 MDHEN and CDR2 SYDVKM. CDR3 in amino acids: CASTHIAGGWSSSYEQYF. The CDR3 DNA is TGTGCCAGCACTCATATAGCGGGAGGGTGGAGTTCTAGTTACGAGCAGTACTTC.

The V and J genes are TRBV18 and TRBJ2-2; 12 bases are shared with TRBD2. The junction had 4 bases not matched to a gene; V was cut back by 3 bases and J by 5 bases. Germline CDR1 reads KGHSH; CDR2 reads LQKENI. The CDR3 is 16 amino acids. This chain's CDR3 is CASSPYTSGRTGELFF. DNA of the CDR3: TGTGCCAGCTCACCCTATACTAGCGGGAGGACCGGGGAGCTGTTTTTT.

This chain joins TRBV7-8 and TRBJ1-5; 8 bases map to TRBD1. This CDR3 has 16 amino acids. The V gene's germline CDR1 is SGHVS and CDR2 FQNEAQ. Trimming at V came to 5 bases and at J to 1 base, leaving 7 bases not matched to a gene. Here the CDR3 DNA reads TGTGCCAGCAGCCCCCGGGACAGGATCAGCAATCAGCCCCAGCATTTT. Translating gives CASSPRDRISNQPQHF.

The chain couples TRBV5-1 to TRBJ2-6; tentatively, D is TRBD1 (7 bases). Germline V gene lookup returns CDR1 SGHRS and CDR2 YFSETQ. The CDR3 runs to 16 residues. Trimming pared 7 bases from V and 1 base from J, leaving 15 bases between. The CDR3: CASVAGGYSGANVLTF. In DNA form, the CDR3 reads TGCGCCAGCGTCGCAGGGGGGTATTCTGGGGCCAACGTCCTGACTTTC.

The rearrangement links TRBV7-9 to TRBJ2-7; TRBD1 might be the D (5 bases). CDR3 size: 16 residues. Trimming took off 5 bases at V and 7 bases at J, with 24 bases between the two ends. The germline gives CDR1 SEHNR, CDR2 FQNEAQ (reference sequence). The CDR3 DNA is TGTGCCAGCAGCCCTCCCCTGACAGCTCCAGGGTATGAGCAGTACTTC. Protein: CASSPPLTAPGYEQYF.

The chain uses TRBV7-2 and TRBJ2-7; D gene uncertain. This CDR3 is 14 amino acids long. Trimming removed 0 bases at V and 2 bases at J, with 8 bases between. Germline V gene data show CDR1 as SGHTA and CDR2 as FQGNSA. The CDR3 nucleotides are TGTGCCAGCAGCTTAGCCAGGCCTGCCTACGAGCAGTACTTC. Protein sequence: CASSLARPAYEQYF. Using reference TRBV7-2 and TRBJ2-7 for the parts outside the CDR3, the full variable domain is GAGVSQSPSNKVTEKGKDVELRCDPISGHTALYWYRQSLGQGLEFLIYFQGNSAPDKSGLPSDRFSAERTGGSVSTLTIQRTQQEDSAVYLCASSLARPAYEQYFGPGTRLTVT.

CDR3 amino acids: CASSYDRGGEAFF. CDR3 sequence (DNA): TGCGCCAGCAGCTATGACAGGGGGGGGGAAGCTTTCTTT. This sequence joins TRBV4-1 and TRBJ1-1; 9 nucleotides line up with TRBD1. This CDR3 spans 13 amino acids. The junction had 6 bases not matched to a gene; V was cut back by 5 bases and J by 8 bases. Germline V gene lookup returns CDR1 MGHRA and CDR2 YSYEKL.

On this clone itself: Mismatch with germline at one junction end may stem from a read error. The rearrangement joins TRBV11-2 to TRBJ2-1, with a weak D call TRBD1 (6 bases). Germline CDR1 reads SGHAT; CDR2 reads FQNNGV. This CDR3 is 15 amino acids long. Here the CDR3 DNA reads TGTGCCAGCAGCTTAGGAACAGGGCCCTACTATGAGCAGTTCTTC. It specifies CASSLGTGPYYEQFF.

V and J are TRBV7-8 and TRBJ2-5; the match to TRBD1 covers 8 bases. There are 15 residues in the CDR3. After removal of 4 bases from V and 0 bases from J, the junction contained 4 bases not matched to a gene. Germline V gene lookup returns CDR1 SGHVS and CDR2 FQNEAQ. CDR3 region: CASSSWTGYQETQYF. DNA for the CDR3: TGTGCCAGCAGCTCATGGACAGGGTACCAAGAGACCCAGTACTTC.

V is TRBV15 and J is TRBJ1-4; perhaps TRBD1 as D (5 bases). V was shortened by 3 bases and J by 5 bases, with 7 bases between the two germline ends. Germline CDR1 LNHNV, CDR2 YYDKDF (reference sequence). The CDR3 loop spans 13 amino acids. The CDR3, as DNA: TGTGCCACCAGCAGGAACAGGAATGAAAAACTGTTTTTT. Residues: CATSRNRNEKLFF.

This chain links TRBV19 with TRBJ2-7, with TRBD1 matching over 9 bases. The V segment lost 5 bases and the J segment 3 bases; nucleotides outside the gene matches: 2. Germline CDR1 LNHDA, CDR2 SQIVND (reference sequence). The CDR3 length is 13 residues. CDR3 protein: CASSPTGGYEQYF. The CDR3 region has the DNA TGTGCCAGTAGTCCGACAGGGGGCTACGAGCAGTACTTC.

The CDR3 DNA is TGTGCGGCGCGGGACAGGGACGATGGGGAGCAGTACTTC. It specifies CAARDRDDGEQYF. This chain connects TRBV2 to TRBJ2-7; 9 bases are shared with TRBD1. CDR1 is SNHLY and CDR2 is FYNNEI in the germline V gene. The CDR3 has 13 amino acids.

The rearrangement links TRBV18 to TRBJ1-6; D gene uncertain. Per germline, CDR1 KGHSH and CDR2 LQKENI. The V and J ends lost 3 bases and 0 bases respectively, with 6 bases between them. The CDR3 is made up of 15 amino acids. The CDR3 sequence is CASSPGISYNSPLHF. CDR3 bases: TGTGCCAGCTCACCGGGCATCTCCTATAATTCACCCCTCCACTTT. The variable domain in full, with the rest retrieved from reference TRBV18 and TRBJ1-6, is NAGVMQNPRHLVRRRGQEARLRCSPMKGHSHVYWYRQLPEEGLKFMVYLQKENIIDESGMPKERFSAEFPKEGPSILRIQQVVRGDSAAYFCASSPGISYNSPLHFGNGTRLTVT.

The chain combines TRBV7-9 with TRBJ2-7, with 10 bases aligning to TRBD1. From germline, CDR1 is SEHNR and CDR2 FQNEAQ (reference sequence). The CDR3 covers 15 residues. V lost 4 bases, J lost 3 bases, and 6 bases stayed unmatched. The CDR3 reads CASSSGQGEDYEQYF. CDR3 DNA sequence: TGTGCCAGCAGCTCTGGACAGGGGGAGGACTACGAGCAGTACTTC.

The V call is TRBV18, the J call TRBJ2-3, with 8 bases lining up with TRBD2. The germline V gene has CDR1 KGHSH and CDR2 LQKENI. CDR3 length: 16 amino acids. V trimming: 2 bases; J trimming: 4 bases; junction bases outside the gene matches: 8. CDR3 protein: CASSPRTSRQPDTQYF. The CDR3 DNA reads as TGTGCCAGCTCACCAAGGACTAGCCGACAGCCAGATACGCAGTATTTT.